The source of this T cell receptor beta chain is a study of CD8 T cells in Susac syndrome. General study findings and limits: The authors acknowledged that their TCR sequencing and HLA analysis involved a relatively small number of individuals.

The RNA input was roughly 0.45 to 1 ug, and it was reverse transcribed with random hexamers. The immunoSEQ assay covered 54 Vbeta and 13 Jbeta segments for CDR3. TCRdb passed the immunoSEQ multiplex PCR reads through MiXCR, listing each CDR3 protein once. The table has some 130,000 distinct CDR3 sequences, 80% seen once. The length of the CDR3 is 14 residues. Trimming shortened V by 3 bases and J by 1 base, and 7 bases separated the two germline ends. This clonotype was detected a few times. Its antigen remains unknown. Sequencing of TCR beta was carried out in blood CD8+ and CD4+ T cells. The CD8+ and CD4+ T cells were isolated magnetically using a negative isolation approach, whereas the TEMRA cells were enriched by FACS.

The chain uses TRBV12-3 or TRBV12-4 and TRBJ1-5; a weak D match, TRBD1 (5 bases). The sequencing input was CD8+ T cells from PBMCs. The receptor comes from a human donor with multiple sclerosis. The CDR3 reads CASSFRDSNQPQHF. The CDR3 DNA follows: TGTGCCAGCAGTTTCCGGGACAGCAATCAGCCCCAGCATTTT.